This T cell receptor (beta chain) was obtained from a study of blood T cells in healthy people across ages (dated by TCRdb to between 2014 and 2017). Turning to the overall study: In model experiments, template switching captured roughly one uniquely barcoded TCR beta cDNA molecule for every two T cells. Using deep sequencing normalized with unique cDNA molecular identifiers, the study measured how TCR beta repertoire diversity changes with age. To avoid experimental bias, donors of different ages were distributed randomly across sequencing lanes. The donors were divided into four age groups: young (average approximately 15 years), middle-aged (around 37), aged (approximately 64) and long-lived (nearly 85). Using the same blood draw, the study looked at two additional independent replicas of 1 million unique cDNA reads for two donors, one aged 18 to 30 and the other aged 80 or older. What the authors observed across the whole study: Since profiling was done on bulk unsorted PBMCs, naive and antigen-experienced compartments could not be conclusively compared. A strong correlation was found between observed TCR beta diversity and the percentage of naive T cells measured by flow cytometry. Observed TCR beta diversity per million T cells fell roughly linearly with age, and a significant reduction was already apparent by age about 36. The long-lived group showed more naive CD4+ T cells, fewer expanded clones and increased TCR diversity than the aged group, suggesting age selection. Because the CMV infection status of the donors was unknown, age-related changes in expanded clonotypes may potentially have been confounded. Estimates of total diversity based on one million sequenced T cells were considered lower bounds and underestimates.

The donors were roughly 40 Caucasian individuals from Russia, aged roughly 6 to 100 years, who were systemically healthy. Each donor gave about 9.7 milliliters of peripheral blood, drawn into EDTA-treated Vacutainer tubes. Ficoll-Paque density-gradient centrifugation was used to isolate PBMCs, with at least 6.5 million per sample. Total RNA was extracted from PBMCs with Trizol reagent, with at least 5 micrograms obtained per sample. The percentages of naive CD45RAhigh/CD27high T cells were determined by flow cytometry on a PBMC aliquot from every donor. Library creation used 5' RACE. For sequencing, an Illumina HiSeq 2500 was employed. A second about 7 to 12 cycle PCR used a sample-barcoded 5' primer and a J-beta primer mix. Each TCR beta cDNA molecule received a unique molecular identifier from a template-switch 5' adaptor carrying 12 random nucleotides. Each sample yielded at least 2.5 million CDR3-containing paired-end reads. The Mint cDNA synthesis kit, primed by a TRBC-specific oligonucleotide, was used to synthesize first-strand cDNA from all RNA. Following uracil-DNA glycosylase treatment, all cDNA underwent a first 18-cycle PCR with the universal primers M1SS and BC2_uni_R. The authors' analysis ran thus. For normalization, 1 million high-quality reads were randomly selected from each sample, with every read carrying a distinct molecular identifier. Instead of being binned into consensus sequences, reads with shared molecular identifiers were discarded. MiTCR, set to a Q25 quality threshold and the strictest error-elimination algorithm, was used for CDR3 identification, clonotype clustering and error correction. Lower-bound total TCR beta diversity was estimated with a nonparametric unseen species model using Euler transformation. TCRdb reran the public reads through fastp at Q25 and MiXCR, keeping productive beta chains. Rows with one shared CDR3 protein collapse into an entry with the most common genes and DNA. TCRdb assigned the V and J calls; the authors' analysis was not used. Across this sample there are more than 1,400,000 distinct CDR3 sequences, with around 39% seen only once. The ten largest make up 7.9% of the sample.

As to this clonotype: The target of this receptor is not known. No base quality information exists; no much larger clone differs at one position.

Ends trimmed: V by 6 bases, J by 6 bases; bases unmatched to a gene: 10. The germline V gene (reference sequence) specifies LNHDA as CDR1 and SQIVND as CDR2. The CDR3, cysteine through phenylalanine, is 15 amino acids long. The CDR3 DNA has 45 bases and is translated from base 1. This TCR came from a woman between 18 and 29 years old in good health. This sequence uses TRBV19 and TRBJ2-1, with TRBD2 matching 8 junction bases. Sequenced material: blood. The nucleotide sequence reads as follows: TGTGCCAGTAGCACAGGGTCCGGGAGGGGCAATGAGCAGTTCTTC. The encoded protein is CASSTGSGRGNEQFF.